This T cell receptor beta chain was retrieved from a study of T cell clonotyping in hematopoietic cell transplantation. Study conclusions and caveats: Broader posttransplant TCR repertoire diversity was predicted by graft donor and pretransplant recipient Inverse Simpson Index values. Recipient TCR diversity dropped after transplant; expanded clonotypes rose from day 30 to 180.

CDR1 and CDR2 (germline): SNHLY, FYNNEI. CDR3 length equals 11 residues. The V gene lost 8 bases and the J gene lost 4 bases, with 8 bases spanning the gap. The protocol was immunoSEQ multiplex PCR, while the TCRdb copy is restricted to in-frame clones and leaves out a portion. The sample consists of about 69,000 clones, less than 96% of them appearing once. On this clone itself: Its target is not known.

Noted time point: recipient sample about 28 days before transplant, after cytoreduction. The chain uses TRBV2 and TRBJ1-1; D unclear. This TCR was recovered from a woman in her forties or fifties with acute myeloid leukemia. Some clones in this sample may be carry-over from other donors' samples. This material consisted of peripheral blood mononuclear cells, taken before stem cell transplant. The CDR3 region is CASFWGTEAFF. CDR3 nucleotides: TGTGCCAGCTTCTGGGGCACTGAAGCTTTCTTT.